The present T cell receptor (beta chain) was sequenced within a study of blood T cell repertoires in COVID-19. For the study at large: The origin of the acute and convalescent COVID-19 samples was the United States, Italy and Spain. Sources were T cells, B-cell-depleted T cells, or PBMCs; the material itself was cDNA or gDNA.

In the study's own analysis: The assay estimated nucleated cells by amplifying reference gene primers. Profiled with immunoSEQ multiplex PCR; TCRdb holds only in-frame clones, not every one. The V and J calls and clone size come from that table; D and trimming were worked out from the DNA. The sample lists over 50,000 clones, just under 85% occurring once. The ends lost 3 bases at V and 5 bases at J; junction bases unmatched: 2. Per the germline V gene, CDR1 is SGHNT and CDR2 is YYREEE (reference sequence). This CDR3 comprises 13 residues. The sample was peripheral blood. J is TRBJ1-2 and V is TRBV5-4; 9 bases map to TRBD1. This receptor was taken from an older man with acute or convalescent COVID-19. The CDR3 is CASSSDRGYGYTF. The CDR3 bases are TGTGCCAGCAGCTCCGACAGGGGGTATGGCTACACCTTC.